This T cell receptor (beta chain) came from a study of OX40 agonist ivuxolimab in advanced cancers. General study results and limits: In the 0.1-3.0 mg/kg groups, partial responders showed among the lowest expansion. Within 6 weeks, CD4+ and CD8+ blood T cells expanded clonally at 0.1 to 3.0 mg/kg. It was not determined which antigens were specifically recognized by the peripheral T cells that had undergone clonal expansion. Certain nonresponding patients likewise had low normalized T-cell clonal expansion.

Method: immunoSEQ multiplex PCR; TCRdb's copy keeps in-frame clones and lacks some. The table has over 70,000 clones, around nine tenths seen once; the top ten hold approximately 0.28%. This clone showed up just a few times. The antigen is unknown. This material consisted of CD4+ or CD8+ T cells sorted from blood, taken in a trial of the OX40 agonist ivuxolimab. The source of this sequence is an adult with an advanced solid tumor such as melanoma, head and neck, liver or kidney cancer.

CDR3 DNA sequence: TGTGCCAGCAGCTTGGGTGGCACTGGTTCTGGGGCCAACGTCCTGACTTTC. Its translation: CASSLGGTGSGANVLTF. V usage is TRBV5-4 and J usage is TRBJ2-6, with no clear D. The CDR3 extends over 17 amino acids. V shed 0 bases and J shed 1 base, with 11 bases lying between them. CDR1 SGHNT and CDR2 YYREEE come from the germline V gene (reference sequence).